This entry lists 18 T cell receptor beta chains sequenced from one sample in a study of immune heterogeneity within non-small cell lung tumors. Multiplex PCR with 32 V and 13 J primers amplified TCR beta CDR3. MiXCR was run by TCRdb on the multiplex PCR reads, yielding one entry per CDR3 protein. The sample has around 21,000 distinct CDR3 sequences; around 26% are singletons. The starting template was genomic DNA from bulk tumor, around 620 ng per sample. During surgery, several far-apart biopsies were obtained from every primary tumor. Enrolled individuals presented with untreated, newly diagnosed non-small cell lung cancer and received curative surgery. Source material: lung tumor tissue. These receptors originate from a man aged 40-55 years with non-small cell lung cancer.

This clonotype has just a few counts. The chain uses TRBV18 and TRBJ1-1; possibly TRBD1 for D (6 bases). From germline, CDR1 is KGHSH and CDR2 LQKENI. The CDR3 is 16 residues long. V gave up 2 bases and J gave up 1 base, with 14 bases separating them. The CDR3 is CASSPRGGTGNTEAFF. In DNA form, the CDR3 reads TGTGCCAGCTCACCAAGGGGGGGCACAGGGAACACTGAAGCTTTCTTT.

The CDR3 region is CSAGRTYAFF. Written as DNA, the CDR3 is TGCAGTGCCGGGCGGACTTATGCTTTCTTT. The chain employs TRBV20-1 and TRBJ1-1; D remains unclear. The germline V gene has CDR1 DFQATT and CDR2 SNEGSKA (reference sequence). This CDR3 spans 10 amino acids. V lost 6 bases, J lost 11 bases, and 13 bases lay in between.

The chain links TRBV5-1 to TRBJ2-3; D is possibly TRBD1 (6 bases). The length of the CDR3 is 14 residues. Germline-derived CDR1 and CDR2 are SGHRS and YFSETQ. Trimming shortened V by 6 bases and J by 3 bases, and 14 bases separated the two germline ends. CDR3 residues: CASTVGQGTDTQYF. The CDR3 coding sequence is TGCGCCAGCACCGTAGGGCAGGGGACAGATACGCAGTATTTT.

This chain uses TRBV20-1 with TRBJ1-1, with TRBD1 identical over 10 bases. Trimming at V came to 2 bases and at J to 5 bases, leaving 8 bases not matched to a gene. Germline V gene sequence: CDR1 DFQATT, CDR2 SNEGSKA (reference sequence). The CDR3 totals 15 residues. For the CDR3, the DNA is TGCAGTGCTAGACAGACCAGGACAGGGGGGACTGAAGCTTTCTTT. Translating gives CSARQTRTGGTEAFF.

This clonotype was observed at least ten times. The CDR3 DNA reads TGTGCCAGCAGTTTGATGTGGGGGGACGAGCAGTACTTC. This encodes CASSLMWGDEQYF. The chain couples TRBV27 to TRBJ2-7; a weak D match, TRBD2 (6 bases). This CDR3 has 13 residues. The V gene's germline CDR1 is MNHEY and CDR2 SMNVEV (reference sequence). V was shortened by 3 bases and J by 5 bases, with 11 bases between the two germline ends.

The chain recombines TRBV10-3 with TRBJ2-5; D call uncertain. The CDR3 is 13 amino acids. The germline gives CDR1 ENHRY, CDR2 SYGVKD. V was cut by 2 bases and J by 2 bases, with 6 bases left in between. The CDR3 sequence: CAISERNQETQYF. CDR3 in DNA: TGTGCCATCAGTGAGCGGAATCAAGAGACCCAGTACTTC.

This clonotype came up a few times. Sequence at one end of the junction differs from germline and may be a read error. CDR3 residues: CASRHPGLAGGTGGLFF. CDR3 nucleotides: TGTGCCAGCAGACACCCAGGACTAGCGGGAGGTACCGGGGGGCTGTTTTTT. The V and J genes are TRBV28 and TRBJ2-2; 14 positions agree with TRBD2. Per the germline V gene, CDR1 is MDHEN and CDR2 is SYDVKM. The CDR3 length is 17 residues.

Regarding this clonotype: A much bigger clone sits one base away, suggesting this may be a read error. This sequence joins TRBV7-9 and TRBJ2-1; tentatively, D is TRBD2 (5 bases). The CDR3 is made up of 13 amino acids. The V and J ends lost 5 bases and 15 bases respectively, with 20 bases between them. The germline V gene encodes CDR1 SEHNR and CDR2 FQNEAQ (reference sequence). Here the CDR3 reads CASSRLGVGVPFF. Here the CDR3 DNA reads TGTGCCAGCAGCCGCCTAGGAGTGGGAGTACCGTTCTTC.

V usage is TRBV12-3 or TRBV12-4 and J usage is TRBJ2-5; unclear D gene. V lost 8 bases and J lost 5, with 9 bases in between. The CDR3 has 11 residues. The chain's CDR3 is CASSDGETQYF. DNA for the CDR3: TGTGCCAGCTCAGATGGGGAGACCCAGTACTTC.

V is TRBV18 and J is TRBJ2-7; D is perhaps TRBD2 (6 bases). The CDR3 length is 13 residues. V shed 3 bases and J shed 4 bases, with 10 bases lying between them. Looked up from germline, CDR1 is KGHSH and CDR2 is LQKENI. CDR3 residues: CASSPVGGYEQYF. Written as DNA, the CDR3 is TGTGCCAGCTCACCCGTCGGGGGTTACGAGCAGTACTTC.

This clonotype was detected ten times or more. The V call is TRBV2, the J call TRBJ1-1, with D hard to call. Trimming left V 3 bases short and J 2 bases short, with 7 bases between. The germline V gene has CDR1 SNHLY and CDR2 FYNNEI. This CDR3 comprises 13 residues. As DNA, the CDR3 is TGTGCCAGCAGTGATGACGGTAACACTGAAGCTTTCTTT. Amino acids: CASSDDGNTEAFF.

V and J are TRBV27 and TRBJ1-5; possible D gene TRBD1, 5 bases. Germline V gene data show CDR1 as MNHEY and CDR2 as SMNVEV (reference sequence). This CDR3 region has 14 residues. The ends were cut back, 6 bases at V and 6 bases at J, with 15 bases in the middle. The chain's CDR3 is CASRGHGVFQPQHF. CDR3 nucleotides: TGTGCCAGCAGAGGACATGGGGTTTTTCAGCCCCAGCATTTT.

A remark on this clonotype: A much larger clone lies a single base off, so this may be a read error. This rearrangement joins TRBV30 to TRBJ2-7, with D perhaps matching TRBD2 (7 bases). This CDR3 region has 12 residues. The V gene's germline CDR1 is GTSNPN and CDR2 SVGIG (reference sequence). The CDR3 coding sequence is TGTCCCTGGAGTGCGGGGGCTATCGAGCAGTACTTC. Translation: CPWSAGAIEQYF.

Worth noting for this clonotype: Given a much more abundant clone one base away, this may be a read error. The chain joins TRBV18 to TRBJ2-7, with TRBD1 matching over 7 bases. In germline, CDR1 is KGHSH, CDR2 LQKENI. This CDR3 is built from 15 residues. CDR3 protein: CANSPGGQASYEQYF. The CDR3 DNA is TGTGCCAACTCACCCGGCGGACAGGCGTCCTACGAGCAGTACTTC.

This clonotype appeared many times. This chain joins TRBV6-1 and TRBJ1-1; TRBD1 might be the D (5 bases). CDR3 length: 13 residues. V dropped 5 bases and J dropped 2 bases, with 9 bases sitting between them. The germline V gene has CDR1 MNHNS and CDR2 SASEGT. Written as DNA, the CDR3 is TGTGCCAGCAGTTATAGGGGAAACACTGAAGCTTTCTTT. The encoded protein is CASSYRGNTEAFF.

In this sample, this clonotype turned up a few times. V and J are TRBV12-3 or TRBV12-4 and TRBJ2-3; 8 nucleotides match TRBD1. The J segment lost 1 base and the V segment lost 7 bases, leaving 4 bases of the junction unmatched. This CDR3 spans 14 amino acids. CDR3 amino acids: CASIQGAGTDTQYF. CDR3 nucleotides: TGTGCCAGCATTCAGGGGGCAGGCACAGATACGCAGTATTTT.

The genes are TRBV7-9 and TRBJ2-5; possible D gene TRBD2, 5 bases. The CDR3 spans 17 residues. Germline CDR1 and CDR2: SEHNR and FQNEAQ (reference sequence). The germline V and J ends were trimmed by 5 bases and 1 base, with 20 bases remaining between them. The CDR3 nucleotides read TGTGCCAGCAGCCCGGGAAGGGCATTTGGGATCCAAGAGACCCAGTACTTC. This gives the protein CASSPGRAFGIQETQYF.

To note about this clonotype: A single base separates this from a much larger clone, so it may be a read error. The rearrangement uses TRBV20-1 and TRBJ1-1; D possibly corresponds to TRBD1 (6 bases). Per germline, CDR1 DFQATT and CDR2 SNEGSKA (reference sequence). This CDR3 contains 12 residues. For the CDR3, the DNA is TGCAGTGCTAGTGCAGGGGCCACTGAATCTTTCTTT. This encodes CSASAGATESFF.